The present T cell receptor beta chain was sequenced within a study of neurological immune-mediated disorders. Across the whole study: Multiple sclerosis patients numbered some 35, with around 31 relapsing-remitting and 3 secondary progressive.

This clonotype was counted many times. Its target is not known. The junction and the germline gene differ at one end; a read error may be behind it. Synthesis of cDNA was carried out by template-switch 5'RACE. The reaction used 10-nucleotide random UMIs. Per sequencing run, 15-18 subjects together gave over 170 million TCR-beta sequences. Each CDR3 protein is one row after TCRdb ran MiXCR on the 5' RACE reads. The repertoire holds about 55,000 distinct CDR3 sequences, with more than 3% as singletons. This CDR3 is built from 14 residues. CDR1 is LNHNV, CDR2 YYDKDF, per germline (reference sequence). The study, taken as a whole, reports: There were no CDR3 amino acid sequences shared by expanded clones across subjects, a result suggesting private repertoires in all groups.

The sequencing input was PBMCs. The chain recombines TRBV15 with TRBJ1-5; D uncertain. The clonotype was recovered from a man under 40 with multiple sclerosis. This CDR3 is CATSRGLGNQPQHF. CDR3 sequence (DNA): TGTGCCACCAGCAGAGGCTTGGGGAATCAACCCCAGCATTTT.